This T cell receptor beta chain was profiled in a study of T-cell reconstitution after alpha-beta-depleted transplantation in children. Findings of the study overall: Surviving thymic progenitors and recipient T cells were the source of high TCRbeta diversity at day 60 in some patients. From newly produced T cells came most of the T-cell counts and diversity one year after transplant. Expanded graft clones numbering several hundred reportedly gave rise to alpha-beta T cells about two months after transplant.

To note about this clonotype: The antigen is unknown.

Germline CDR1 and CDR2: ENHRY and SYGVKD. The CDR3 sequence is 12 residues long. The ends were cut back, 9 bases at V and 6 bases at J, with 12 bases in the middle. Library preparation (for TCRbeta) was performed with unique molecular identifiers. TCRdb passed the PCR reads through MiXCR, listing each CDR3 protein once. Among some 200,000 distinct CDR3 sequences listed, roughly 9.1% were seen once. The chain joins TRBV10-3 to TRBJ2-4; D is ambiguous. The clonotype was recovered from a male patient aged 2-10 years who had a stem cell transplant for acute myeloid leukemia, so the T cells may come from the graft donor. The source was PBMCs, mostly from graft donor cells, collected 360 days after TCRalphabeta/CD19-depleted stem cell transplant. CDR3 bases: TGTGCCATTAAGGACGGAACAAACATTCAGTACTTC. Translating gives CAIKDGTNIQYF.